This T cell receptor (beta chain) was observed in a study of early T cells in non-severe SARS-CoV-2 infection. Study in general: The input, bulk RNA from unsorted whole blood, was sequenced, and chains were unpaired.

Researchers tagged individual cDNA molecules with unique molecular identifiers. TCRdb processed the 5' RACE reads anew with MiXCR; each CDR3 protein has one entry. The sample has 86,000 or so distinct CDR3 sequences; 11% to 15% are singletons. This clonotype was detected ten times or more. The antigen is undetermined. Looked up from germline, CDR1 is MNHEY and CDR2 is SVGEGT. The CDR3 is made up of 14 amino acids. V lost 5 bases, J lost 8 bases, and 15 bases lay in between. Study-level results: CD4 and private specificities were missed by VDJdb matching, which favored anti-spike CD8 responses.

The specimen was whole blood. This TCR was recovered from an adult who was a healthcare worker with PCR-confirmed SARS-CoV-2 infection or an uninfected control (not recorded which). V is TRBV6-2 or TRBV6-3 and J is TRBJ2-2, with D perhaps matching TRBD2 (5 bases). The CDR3 protein is CASSPDQTTGELFF. For the CDR3, the DNA is TGTGCCAGCAGTCCGGACCAGACTACGGGGGAGCTGTTTTTT.